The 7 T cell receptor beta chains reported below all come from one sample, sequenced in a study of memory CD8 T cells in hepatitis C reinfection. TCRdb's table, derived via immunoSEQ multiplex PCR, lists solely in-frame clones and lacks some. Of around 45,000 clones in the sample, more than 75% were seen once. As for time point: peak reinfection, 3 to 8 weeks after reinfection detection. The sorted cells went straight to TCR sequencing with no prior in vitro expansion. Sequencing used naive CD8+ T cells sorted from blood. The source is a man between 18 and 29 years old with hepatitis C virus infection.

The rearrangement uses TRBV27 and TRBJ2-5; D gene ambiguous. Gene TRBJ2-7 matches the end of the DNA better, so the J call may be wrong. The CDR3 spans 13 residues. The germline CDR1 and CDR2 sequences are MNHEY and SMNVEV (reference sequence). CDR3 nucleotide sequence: TGTGCCAGCAGTTTAGGTGCGTCCTACGAGCAGTACTTC. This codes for CASSLGASYEQYF.

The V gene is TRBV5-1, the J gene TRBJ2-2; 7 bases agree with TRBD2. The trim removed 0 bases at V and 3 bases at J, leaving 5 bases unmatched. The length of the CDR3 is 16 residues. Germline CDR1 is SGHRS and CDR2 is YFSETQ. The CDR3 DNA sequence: TGCGCCAGCAGCTTGGTGGGGAGGGCTGACACCGGGGAGCTGTTTTTT. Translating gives CASSLVGRADTGELFF. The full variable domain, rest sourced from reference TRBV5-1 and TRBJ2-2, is KAGVTQTPRYLIKTRGQQVTLSCSPISGHRSVSWYQQTPGQGLQFLFEYFSETQRNKGNFPGRFSGRQFSNSRSEMNVSTLELGDSALYLCASSLVGRADTGELFFGEGSRLTVL.

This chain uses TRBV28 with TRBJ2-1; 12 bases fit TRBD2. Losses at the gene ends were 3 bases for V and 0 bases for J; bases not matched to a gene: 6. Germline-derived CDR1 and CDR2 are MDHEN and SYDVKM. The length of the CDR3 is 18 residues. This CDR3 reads CASSFGLAGGGSYNEQFF. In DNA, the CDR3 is TGTGCCAGCAGTTTTGGGCTAGCGGGAGGGGGCTCCTACAATGAGCAGTTCTTC. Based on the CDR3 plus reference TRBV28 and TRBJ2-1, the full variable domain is DVKVTQSSRYLVKRTGEKVFLECVQDMDHENMFWYRQDPGLGLRLIYFSYDVKMKEKGDIPEGYSVSREKKERFSLILESASTNQTSMYLCASSFGLAGGGSYNEQFFGPGTRLTVL.

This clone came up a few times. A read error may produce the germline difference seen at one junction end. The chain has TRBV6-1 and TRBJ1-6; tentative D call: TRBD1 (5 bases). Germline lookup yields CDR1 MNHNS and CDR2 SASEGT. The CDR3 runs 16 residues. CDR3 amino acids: CASSDRGSSYNSPPHF. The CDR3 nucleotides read TGTGCCAGCAGTGATAGGGGCTCCTCCTATAATTCACCCCCCCACTTT.

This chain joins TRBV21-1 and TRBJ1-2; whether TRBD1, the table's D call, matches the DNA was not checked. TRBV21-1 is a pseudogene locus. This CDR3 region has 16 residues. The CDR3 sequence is CASSNRDRGRRAGYTF. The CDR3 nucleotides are TGTGCCAGCAGCAATCGAGACAGGGGGCGCAGGGCTGGCTACACCTTC.

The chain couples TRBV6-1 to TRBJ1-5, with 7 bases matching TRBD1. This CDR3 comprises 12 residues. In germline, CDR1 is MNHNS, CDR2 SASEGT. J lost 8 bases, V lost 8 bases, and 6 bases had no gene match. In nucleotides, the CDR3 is TGTGCCAGCGTGACAGGGACGGAGCCCCAGCATTTT. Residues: CASVTGTEPQHF.

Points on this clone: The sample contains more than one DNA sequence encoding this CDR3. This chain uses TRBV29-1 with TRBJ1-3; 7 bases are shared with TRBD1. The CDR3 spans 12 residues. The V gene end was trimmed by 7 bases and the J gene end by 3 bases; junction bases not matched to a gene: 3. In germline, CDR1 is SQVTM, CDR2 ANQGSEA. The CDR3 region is CSARDSGNTIYF. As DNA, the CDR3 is TGCAGCGCCAGGGACAGTGGAAACACCATATATTTT. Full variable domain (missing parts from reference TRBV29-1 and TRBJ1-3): SAVISQKPSRDICQRGTSLTIQCQVDSQVTMMFWYRQQPGQSLTLIATANQGSEATYESGFVIDKFPISRPNLTFSTLTVSNMSPEDSSIYLCSARDSGNTIYFGEGSWLTVV.